This is a list of T cell receptor beta chains from one sample in a study of blood T cell repertoires in COVID-19. Clones were read by immunoSEQ multiplex PCR, and TCRdb kept only the in-frame ones, dropping some. The table lists more than 150,000 clones, approximately 80% of them singletons. The sample taken for sequencing was peripheral blood. These receptors were obtained from a human donor in a cohort sampled during active COVID-19. Both conserved end residues are part of each CDR3. The order of the fields is clone size, V gene, D gene, CDR3 protein. A D gene is named only where the DNA matches it firmly. Expanded clones are given a class, and other clones once, few, many or no size at all.

-	TRBV7-9	TRBD1	CASSSPLRDRGRVGEKLFF
-	TRBV2	-	CASRHRAANYGYTF
-	TRBV18	TRBD1	CASSLGQGDSPLHF
once	TRBV19	-	CASSIRVGTEAFF
-	TRBV5-6	TRBD1	CASSLGTGLYEQYF
-	TRBV5-1	-	CASSLAGLSYGYTF
-	TRBV5-1	TRBD2	CASSRPGLAGGVEQFF
-	TRBV9	TRBD1	CASSARPNRGHNSPLHF
-	TRBV10-3	TRBD1	CATRPDRFDQPQHF
-	TRBV5-1	TRBD1	CASGDENRGQGAEAFF
-	TRBV30	TRBD1	CAWSADRGPGNTIYF
-	TRBV10-2	-	CASSEWGSTYEQYF
once	TRBV27	-	CASSFGRGNPQHF
-	TRBV13	-	CASSPQSNTEAFF
once	TRBV6-5	-	CASSYGEPSPLHF
-	TRBV7-9	-	CASSLDRVEQYF
once	TRBV19	TRBD1	CASSITGGRAKNIQYF
many	TRBV5-1	-	CASSLLRVGNTEAFF
-	TRBV9	TRBD1	CASSVSGTGATEAFF
-	TRBV11-3	-	CASSLRQGTGEQYF
-	TRBV15	-	CATSRDPGNYEQYF
-	TRBV5-1	TRBD1	CASSSTGTAYEQYF
-	TRBV2	-	CASSWRGAWDTQYF
-	TRBV6-6	-	CASSPGHPPYEQYF
-	TRBV5-1	-	CASSPVGSEGTDTQYF
few	TRBV6-5	-	CASSLDTTYEQYF
-	TRBV19	-	CASTYLSRGAAGEQFF
-	TRBV19	TRBD1	CATRGGQGVSGANVLTF
few	TRBV11-2	-	CASSFRGEQYF
-	TRBV7-2	-	CASRDQGGFYEQYF
-	TRBV24-1	-	CATPGTRPPGANVLTF
-	TRBV18	TRBD2	CASSPESSGEETQYF
-	TRBV19	TRBD1	CASSIALTGPSYGYTF
-	TRBV7-9	TRBD1	CASSRDRGRETQYF
-	TRBV7-9	-	CASSLYPPDEGTEAFF
-	TRBV20-1	-	CSASPRGFGVIGEKLFF
-	TRBV7-2	-	CASSSYETQYF
-	TRBV29-1	-	CSVEPGPYEQYF
-	TRBV3-1/TRBV3-2	TRBD1	CASSQEPGGDYGYTF
-	TRBV6-6	-	CASSTGYRPQHF
-	TRBV19	TRBD2	CASSIDREGLAQETQYF
-	TRBV7-6	TRBD1	CASSSGTGVNTIYF
few	TRBV19	-	CASSIGASYEQYF
-	TRBV12-2	-	CASRLIQVFSYEQYF
-	TRBV3-1/TRBV3-2	-	CASSQVYLSPTNEKLFF
once	TRBV4-2	TRBD1	CASSQDPQGAGRNEKLFF
-	TRBV5-1	-	CASSLGDYGYTF
-	TRBV10-1	-	CASSDPADPGRSYNEQFF